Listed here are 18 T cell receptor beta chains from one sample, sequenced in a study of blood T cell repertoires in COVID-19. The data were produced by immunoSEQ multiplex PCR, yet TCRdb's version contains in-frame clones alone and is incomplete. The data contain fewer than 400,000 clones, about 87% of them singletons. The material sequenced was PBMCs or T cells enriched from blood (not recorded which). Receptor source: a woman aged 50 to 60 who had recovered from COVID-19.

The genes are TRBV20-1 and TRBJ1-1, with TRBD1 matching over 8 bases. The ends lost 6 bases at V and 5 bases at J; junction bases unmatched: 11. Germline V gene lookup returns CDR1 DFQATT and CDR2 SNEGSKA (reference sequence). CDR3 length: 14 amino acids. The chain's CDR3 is CSASRQGRGTEAFF. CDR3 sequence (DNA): TGCAGTGCAAGTAGACAGGGGCGGGGTACTGAAGCTTTCTTT.

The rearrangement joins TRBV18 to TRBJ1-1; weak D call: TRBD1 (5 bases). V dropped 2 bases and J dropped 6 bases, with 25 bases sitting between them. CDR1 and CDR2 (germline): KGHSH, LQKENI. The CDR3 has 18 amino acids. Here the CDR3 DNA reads TGTGCCAGCTCACCATTTTCCTCAAGGGGCGCGGATCCCTCTGAAGCTTTCTTT. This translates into CASSPFSSRGADPSEAFF.

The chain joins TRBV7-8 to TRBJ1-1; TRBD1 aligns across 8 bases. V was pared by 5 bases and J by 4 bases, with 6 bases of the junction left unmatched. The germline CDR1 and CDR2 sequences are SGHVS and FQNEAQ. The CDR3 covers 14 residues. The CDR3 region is CASSVQQGVTEAFF. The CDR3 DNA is TGTGCCAGCAGCGTACAACAGGGGGTCACTGAAGCTTTCTTT.

CDR3 in DNA: TGTGCCAGCTCACCATCCGGACAGAGAACCGGGTATGGCTACACCTTC. As protein: CASSPSGQRTGYGYTF. The chain joins TRBV18 to TRBJ1-2; D might be TRBD1 (6 bases). Germline CDR1 KGHSH, CDR2 LQKENI. The CDR3 covers 16 residues. The germline V and J ends were trimmed by 2 bases and 5 bases, with 18 bases remaining between them.

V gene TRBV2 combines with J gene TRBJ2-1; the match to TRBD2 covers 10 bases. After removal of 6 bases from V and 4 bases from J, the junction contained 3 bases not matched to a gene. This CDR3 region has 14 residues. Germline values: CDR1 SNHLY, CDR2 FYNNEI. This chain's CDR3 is CASRTSGDYNEQFF. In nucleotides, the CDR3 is TGTGCCAGCAGAACTAGCGGGGATTACAATGAGCAGTTCTTC. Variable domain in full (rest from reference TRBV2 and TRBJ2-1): EPEVTQTPSHQVTQMGQEVILRCVPISNHLYFYWYRQILGQKVEFLVSFYNNEISEKSEIFDDQFSVERPDGSNFTLKIRSTKLEDSAMYFCASRTSGDYNEQFFGPGTRLTVL.

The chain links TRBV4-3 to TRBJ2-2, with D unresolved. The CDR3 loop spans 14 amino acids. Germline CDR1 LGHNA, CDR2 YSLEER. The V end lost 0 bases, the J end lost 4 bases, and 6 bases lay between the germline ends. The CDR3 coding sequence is TGCGCCAGCAGCCAAGATCCGTCCACCGGGGAGCTGTTTTTT. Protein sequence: CASSQDPSTGELFF.

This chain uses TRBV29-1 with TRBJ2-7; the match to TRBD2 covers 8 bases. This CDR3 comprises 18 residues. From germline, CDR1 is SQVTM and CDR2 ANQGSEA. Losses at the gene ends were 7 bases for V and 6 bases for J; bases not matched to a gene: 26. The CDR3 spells CSAVGTEPTGRGVFEQYF. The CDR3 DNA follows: TGCAGCGCCGTCGGGACTGAACCAACCGGGCGGGGGGTGTTCGAGCAGTACTTC.

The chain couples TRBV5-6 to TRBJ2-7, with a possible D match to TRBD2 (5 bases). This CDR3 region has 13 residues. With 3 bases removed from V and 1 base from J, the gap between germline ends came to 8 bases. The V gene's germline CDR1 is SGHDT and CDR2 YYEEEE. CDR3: CASSSRVSYEQYF. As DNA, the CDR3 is TGTGCCAGCAGCTCGAGGGTGTCCTACGAGCAGTACTTC.

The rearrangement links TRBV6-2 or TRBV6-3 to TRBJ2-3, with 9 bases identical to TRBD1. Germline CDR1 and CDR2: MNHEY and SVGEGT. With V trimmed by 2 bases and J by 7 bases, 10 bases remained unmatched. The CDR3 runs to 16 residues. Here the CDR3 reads CASSYEGQGVSNTQYF. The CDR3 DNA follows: TGTGCCAGCAGTTACGAGGGACAGGGAGTATCGAATACGCAGTATTTT.

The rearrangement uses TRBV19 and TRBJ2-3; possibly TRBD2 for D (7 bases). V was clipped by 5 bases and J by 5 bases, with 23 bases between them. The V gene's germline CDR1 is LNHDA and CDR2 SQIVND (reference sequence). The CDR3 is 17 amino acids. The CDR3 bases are TGTGCCAGTAGTCCCGGTGCCCGGGGGGCCCGCGGAGATACGCAGTATTTT. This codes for CASSPGARGARGDTQYF.

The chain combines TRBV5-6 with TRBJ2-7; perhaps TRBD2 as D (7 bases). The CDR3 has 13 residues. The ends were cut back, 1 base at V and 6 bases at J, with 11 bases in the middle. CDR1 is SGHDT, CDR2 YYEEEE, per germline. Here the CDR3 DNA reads TGTGCCAGCAGCTTGACGGGGGGCGGCGAGCAGTACTTC. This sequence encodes CASSLTGGGEQYF.

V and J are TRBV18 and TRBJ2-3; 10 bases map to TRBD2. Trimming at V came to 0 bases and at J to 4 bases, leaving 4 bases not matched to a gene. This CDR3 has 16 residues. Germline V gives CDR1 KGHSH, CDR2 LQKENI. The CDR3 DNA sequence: TGTGCCAGCTCACCACCGGGGCTAGCGGGGGCAGATACGCAGTATTTT. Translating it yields CASSPPGLAGADTQYF.

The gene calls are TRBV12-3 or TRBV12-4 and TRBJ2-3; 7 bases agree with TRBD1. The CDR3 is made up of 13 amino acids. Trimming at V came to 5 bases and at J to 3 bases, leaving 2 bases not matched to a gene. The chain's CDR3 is CASSQDRTDTQYF. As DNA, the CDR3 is TGTGCCAGCAGTCAGGACAGGACAGATACGCAGTATTTT.

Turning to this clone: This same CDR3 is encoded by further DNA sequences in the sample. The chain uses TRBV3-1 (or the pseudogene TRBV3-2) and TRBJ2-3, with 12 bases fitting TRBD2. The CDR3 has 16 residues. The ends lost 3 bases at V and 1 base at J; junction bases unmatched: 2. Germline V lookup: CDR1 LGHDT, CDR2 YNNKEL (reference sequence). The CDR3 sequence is CASSQRTSGGTDTQYF. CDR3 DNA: TGTGCCAGCAGCCAGAGGACTAGCGGGGGCACAGATACGCAGTATTTT.

CDR3 sequence: CASSLADRAAYGYTF. For the CDR3, the DNA is TGTGCCAGCAGCTTAGCGGACAGGGCGGCCTATGGCTACACCTTC. V and J are TRBV7-9 and TRBJ1-2; TRBD1 matches at 8 bases. V lost 0 bases and J lost 4; bases outside the gene matches: 4. The CDR3 runs 15 residues. Germline loops: CDR1 SEHNR, CDR2 FQNEAQ (reference sequence). Full variable domain (missing parts from reference TRBV7-9 and TRBJ1-2): DTGVSQNPRHKITKRGQNVTFRCDPISEHNRLYWYRQTLGQGPEFLTYFQNEAQLEKSRLLSDRFSAERPKGSFSTLEIQRTEQGDSAMYLCASSLADRAAYGYTFGSGTRLTVV.

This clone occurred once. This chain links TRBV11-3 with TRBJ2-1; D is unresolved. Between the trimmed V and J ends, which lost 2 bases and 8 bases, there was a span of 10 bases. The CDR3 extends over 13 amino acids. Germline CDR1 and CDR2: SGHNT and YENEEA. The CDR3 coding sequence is TGTGCCAGCAGCTTAACTCTAGGTGATGAGCAGTTCTTC. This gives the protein CASSLTLGDEQFF.

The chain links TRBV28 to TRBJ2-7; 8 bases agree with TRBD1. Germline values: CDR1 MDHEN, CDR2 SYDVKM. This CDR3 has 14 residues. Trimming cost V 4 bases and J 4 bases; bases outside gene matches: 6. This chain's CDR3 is CASSSPGGSYEQYF. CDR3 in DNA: TGTGCCAGCAGTTCCCCAGGGGGCAGTTACGAGCAGTACTTC. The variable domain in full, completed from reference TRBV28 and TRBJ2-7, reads DVKVTQSSRYLVKRTGEKVFLECVQDMDHENMFWYRQDPGLGLRLIYFSYDVKMKEKGDIPEGYSVSREKKERFSLILESASTNQTSMYLCASSSPGGSYEQYFGPGTRLTVT.

CDR3 residues: CASSWGPRDRNNSPLHF. DNA for the CDR3: TGTGCCAGCAGCTGGGGACCCCGGGACAGGAATAATTCACCCCTCCACTTT. This sequence joins TRBV5-8 and TRBJ1-6; 8 bases map to TRBD1. Germline CDR1 is SGHTS and CDR2 is YDEGEE. V dropped 3 bases and J dropped 5; count of bases not matched to a gene: 10. The CDR3 is made up of 17 amino acids.